This TCR beta chain stems from a study of T cell responses to AZD1222 COVID-19 vaccine. CDR1 and CDR2 from the germline V gene are SGHRS and YFSETQ. V dropped 7 bases and J dropped 4 bases, with 12 bases sitting between them. This CDR3 is 13 amino acids long. Libraries were prepared by immunoSEQ multiplex PCR; TCRdb keeps only in-frame clonotypes and omits some of them. The data contain over 100,000 clones, around nine tenths of them singletons. The rearrangement links TRBV5-1 to TRBJ2-1; possibly TRBD2 for D (6 bases). Material: peripheral blood, obtained on day 0 of AZD1222 vaccination. The sequence derives from an adult in good health. CDR3 protein: CASEIGGYNEQFF. The DNA for the CDR3 is TGCGCCAGCGAAATTGGAGGGTACAATGAGCAGTTCTTC.